This T cell receptor (beta chain) appears in the sequencing data of a study of blood T cell repertoires in COVID-19. V was clipped by 0 bases and J by 2 bases, with 12 bases between them. The CDR3 contains 16 residues. Per germline, CDR1 SGHNT and CDR2 YYREEE (reference sequence). The cohort comprised adults aged roughly 18 to 95 years residing in approximately 25 US areas. Participant reports of clinical history set cohort assignment. TCRdb's table, derived via immunoSEQ multiplex PCR, lists solely in-frame clones and lacks some. The sample records 130,000 to 150,000 clones, 75% to 90% being singletons.

The source of this sequence is a man aged 55 to 69 who had recovered from COVID-19. The sample was PBMCs or T cells enriched from blood (not recorded which). The chain joins TRBV5-4 to TRBJ1-3; tentative D call: TRBD1 (5 bases). The CDR3 DNA sequence: TGTGCCAGCAGCTTGGAGGGCAGGGCAACTGGAAACACCATATATTTT. It is translated as CASSLEGRATGNTIYF.